The 17 T cell receptor beta chains listed next were all sequenced from one sample in a study of blood T cell repertoires in COVID-19. Some clones are missing from TCRdb's copy, which holds only in-frame ones; the method was immunoSEQ multiplex PCR. This table holds roughly 240,000 clones, approximately 83% found once. The source material was peripheral blood. The receptors shown here come from a woman aged 25 to 39 who had recovered from COVID-19.

This clone was detected only a few times. The rearrangement uses TRBV6-1 and TRBJ1-5; D is uncertain. Germline V gene sequence: CDR1 MNHNS, CDR2 SASEGT. CDR3 size: 15 residues. Trimming removed 1 base at V and 7 bases at J, with 14 bases between. This chain's CDR3 is CASSEGPHVFQPQHF. For the CDR3, the DNA is TGTGCCAGCAGTGAAGGGCCGCACGTTTTCCAGCCCCAGCATTTT.

V and J are TRBV29-1 and TRBJ1-1; D perhaps matches TRBD1 (5 bases). V gave up 3 bases and J gave up 8 bases, with 13 bases separating them. The germline CDR1 and CDR2 sequences are SQVTM and ANQGSEA. There are 12 residues in the CDR3. The CDR3 protein is CSVEETEIEAFF. CDR3 DNA sequence: TGCAGCGTTGAGGAGACAGAGATCGAAGCTTTCTTT.

The rearrangement links TRBV23-1 to TRBJ2-7; 10 bases are shared with TRBD1. TRBV23-1 is filed as an ORF, its function uncertain. This CDR3 is built from 20 residues. The V gene end was trimmed by 1 base and the J gene end by 4 bases; junction bases not matched to a gene: 19. As DNA, the CDR3 is TGCGCCAGCAGTCAATTTTTGCCCCACGGGCCGGGACAGGGGCCTTACGAGCAGTACTTC. This translates into CASSQFLPHGPGQGPYEQYF.

The gene calls are TRBV1 and TRBJ2-7; the table's D call, TRBD1, was not checked against the DNA. TRBV1 is given as a pseudogene. This CDR3 comprises 15 residues. CDR3 amino acids: CTSSQTWDRTYEQYF. In nucleotides, the CDR3 is TGCACCAGCAGCCAAACCTGGGACAGGACCTACGAGCAGTACTTC.

J is TRBJ1-5 and V is TRBV27, with a tentative D call TRBD1 (5 bases). Germline V gives CDR1 MNHEY, CDR2 SMNVEV (reference sequence). Trimming took off 3 bases at V and 7 bases at J, with 13 bases between the two ends. The CDR3 sequence is 14 residues long. The CDR3 loop is CASSLEGAGQPQHF. CDR3 DNA sequence: TGTGCCAGCAGTTTGGAAGGGGCAGGACAGCCCCAGCATTTT.

The V gene is TRBV4-2, the J gene TRBJ1-3, with no clear D. Germline loops: CDR1 LGHNA, CDR2 YNFKEQ. V was trimmed by 0 bases and J by 0 bases, leaving 6 bases between them. The CDR3 is 15 amino acids. CDR3: CASSQEASSGNTIYF. DNA of the CDR3: TGTGCCAGCAGCCAAGAGGCCAGCTCTGGAAACACCATATATTTT.

The V call is TRBV7-2, the J call TRBJ2-5; 10 positions agree with TRBD2. V dropped 3 bases and J dropped 4; count of bases not matched to a gene: 5. Germline V gene lookup returns CDR1 SGHTA and CDR2 FQGNSA. The CDR3 consists of 15 residues. The CDR3 region is CASSFQRGGGETQYF. DNA of the CDR3: TGTGCCAGCAGCTTCCAGCGGGGGGGCGGAGAGACCCAGTACTTC.

This sequence joins TRBV29-1 and TRBJ2-7; D call uncertain. V lost 6 bases and J 2 bases, leaving 11 bases between the germline ends. The CDR3 is made up of 12 amino acids. Germline V gene sequence: CDR1 SQVTM, CDR2 ANQGSEA. Here the CDR3 DNA reads TGCAGCGTGGAGACGTCGACCTACGAGCAGTACTTC. The encoded protein is CSVETSTYEQYF.

The rearrangement joins TRBV6-2 or TRBV6-3 to TRBJ2-5; D call uncertain. From germline, CDR1 is MNHEY and CDR2 SVGEGT. The CDR3 covers 17 residues. Trimming pared 5 bases from V and 5 bases from J, leaving 24 bases between. For the CDR3, the DNA is TGTGCCAGCAGTCACCGAACCGACACACAGCCCTGGGAGACCCAGTACTTC. It codes for CASSHRTDTQPWETQYF.

The chain combines TRBV2 with TRBJ1-2, with TRBD1 as a possible D gene (6 bases). The germline gives CDR1 SNHLY, CDR2 FYNNEI. The CDR3 sequence is 17 residues long. The V end lost 3 bases, the J end lost 4 bases, and 21 bases lay between the germline ends. The CDR3 DNA follows: TGTGCCAGCAGTGAGTGGGGGGGCGGCGTATTGAGCTATGGCTACACCTTC. Translated, it gives CASSEWGGGVLSYGYTF.

The rearrangement joins TRBV5-1 to TRBJ2-5, with 10 bases identical to TRBD1. Germline V gives CDR1 SGHRS, CDR2 YFSETQ. Trimming at V came to 6 bases and at J to 5 bases, leaving 10 bases not matched to a gene. The CDR3 covers 15 residues. The CDR3 sequence is CASKTGQGLGETQYF. CDR3 sequence (DNA): TGCGCCAGCAAGACGGGACAGGGGCTGGGGGAGACCCAGTACTTC.

This clone came up once. The V gene is TRBV27, the J gene TRBJ2-7, with D perhaps TRBD2 (5 bases). Germline CDR1 and CDR2: MNHEY and SMNVEV (reference sequence). Trimming shortened V by 6 bases and J by 4 bases, and 19 bases separated the two germline ends. This CDR3 is built from 15 residues. CDR3 loop: CASSRRDQLGYEQYF. The CDR3 DNA sequence: TGTGCCAGCAGCCGTCGGGATCAGTTGGGATACGAGCAGTACTTC.

The gene calls are TRBV5-1 and TRBJ2-3; TRBD2 agrees at 10 bases. The CDR3 loop spans 16 amino acids. After removal of 4 bases from V and 2 bases from J, the junction contained 7 bases not matched to a gene. The germline CDR1 and CDR2 sequences are SGHRS and YFSETQ. DNA for the CDR3: TGCGCCAGCAGCATGGCGACTAGCGGGTACACAGATACGCAGTATTTT. It yields the protein CASSMATSGYTDTQYF.

The chain carries TRBV14 and TRBJ2-3, with TRBD1 matching over 8 bases. V was pared by 3 bases and J by 6 bases, with 11 bases of the junction left unmatched. The length of the CDR3 is 16 residues. CDR1 is SGHDN, CDR2 FVKESK, per germline. The CDR3 reads CASSHSGTGSWDTQYF. CDR3 in DNA: TGTGCCAGCAGCCACTCCGGGACAGGCTCGTGGGATACGCAGTATTTT.

CDR3 coding DNA: TGTGCCAGCAGTACCAGACTAGCGGGGGCCTACAATGAGCAGTTCTTC. Its translation is CASSTRLAGAYNEQFF. The chain employs TRBV27 and TRBJ2-1, with 12 bases fitting TRBD2. Trimming cost V 5 bases and J 2 bases; bases outside gene matches: 4. Germline lookup yields CDR1 MNHEY and CDR2 SMNVEV (reference sequence). This CDR3 is 16 amino acids long.

The chain joins TRBV30 to TRBJ2-1, with TRBD2 matching over 10 bases. Germline V gene data show CDR1 as GTSNPN and CDR2 as SVGIG (reference sequence). This CDR3 has 16 amino acids. V gave up 2 bases and J gave up 12 bases; unmatched junction bases: 16. The CDR3 here is CAWSLRAGGSLKGQFF. The CDR3 nucleotides read TGTGCCTGGAGTTTGAGAGCGGGGGGGTCCCTCAAGGGGCAGTTCTTC.

This chain connects TRBV27 to TRBJ2-7, with D perhaps matching TRBD2 (7 bases). The germline V and J ends were trimmed by 3 bases and 3 bases, with 12 bases remaining between them. This CDR3 has 14 residues. Germline V gene data show CDR1 as MNHEY and CDR2 as SMNVEV (reference sequence). The CDR3 DNA is TGTGCCAGCAGTTTCGGGGGGCGTAACTACGAGCAGTACTTC. Translated: CASSFGGRNYEQYF.